This entry describes one T cell receptor (beta chain). These data belong to a study of follicular helper T cells after annual influenza vaccination. Profiled with immunoSEQ multiplex PCR; TCRdb holds only in-frame clones, not every one. Among thousands of clones listed, roughly 83% were seen once. V was trimmed by 3 bases and J by 4 bases, leaving 7 bases between them. Germline CDR1 reads SGHTA; CDR2 reads FQGNSA. This CDR3 is built from 12 residues. Time point given: 2015-2016 season, 7 days after influenza vaccination. Adults were given seasonal inactivated influenza vaccine, and blood CD4 subsets were sorted before and after vaccination. Non-naive CD4+CXCR5+PD-1+ cTfh were sorted into ICOS+CD38+ and ICOS-CD38- fractions.

This sequence was found in an adult who received the influenza vaccine. The starting material was CXCR5+ CD38- circulating T follicular helper cells from blood, obtained 7 days after influenza vaccination. Subset: circulating Tfh, non-naive CD4+CXCR5+PD-1+ (ICOS+CD38+ or ICOS-CD38-). This rearrangement joins TRBV7-2 to TRBJ2-7; a weak D match, TRBD1 (5 bases). The CDR3 nucleotides read TGTGCCAGCAGCTTGGACATGTACGAGCAGTACTTC. Translated, it gives CASSLDMYEQYF.